This paragraph covers one T cell receptor (beta chain) sequence. Antigen specificity is unknown. The data stem from a study of OX40 agonist ivuxolimab in advanced cancers. The wider study: Patients were treated with ivuxolimab, an agonistic anti-OX40 (CD134) antibody. Partial responses were achieved by three patients, of whom one had hepatocellular carcinoma and two had cutaneous melanoma.

Broader study findings: At 0.1 to 3.0 mg/kg and by week 6, clonal expansion occurred in CD4+ and CD8+ blood T cells.

Some clones are missing from TCRdb's copy, which holds only in-frame ones; the method was immunoSEQ multiplex PCR. The sample lists fewer than 100,000 clones; around 86% were seen once. Germline CDR1 is SGHAT and CDR2 is FQNNGV. The V end was cut by 6 bases, the J end by 3 bases, with 9 bases between. The CDR3 covers 12 residues. The timepoints at which blood was sampled were baseline, cycle 4 day 1, and cycle 7 day 1. This clonotype was obtained from an adult with an advanced solid tumor such as melanoma, head and neck, liver or kidney cancer. Sequencing used CD4+ or CD8+ T cells sorted from blood, obtained in a trial of the OX40 agonist ivuxolimab. The rearrangement links TRBV11-2 to TRBJ2-7; D might be TRBD1 (6 bases). This chain's CDR3 is CASRGANYEQYF. CDR3 in DNA: TGTGCCAGCAGGGGGGCAAACTACGAGCAGTACTTC. Filled out from reference TRBV11-2 and TRBJ2-7, the complete variable domain reads EAGVAQSPRYKIIEKRQSVAFWCNPISGHATLYWYQQILGQGPKLLIQFQNNGVVDDSQLPKDRFSAERLKGVDSTLKIQPAKLEDSAVYLCASRGANYEQYFGPGTRLTVT.